The rows below give T cell receptor beta chains drawn from one sample of a study of blood T cell repertoires in COVID-19. Profiled with immunoSEQ multiplex PCR; TCRdb holds only in-frame clones, not every one. The sample shows approximately 220,000 clones, 80% to 90% of them seen only once. Specimen: PBMCs or T cells enriched from blood (not recorded which). These receptors all come from a woman aged 50 to 60 who had been exposed to COVID-19. The CDR3 runs from the conserved cysteine through the conserved F or W. D genes are given only for firm matches. For some rows the clone size is stated as once, few or many, or as a class when expanded; others skip it.

CDR3nt	CDR3aa	d_gene	v_gene	abundance	j_gene	len
TGCGCCAGCAGTGACCTCGCGGGGGGGACAGATACGCAGTATTTT	CASSDLAGGTDTQYF	TRBD2	TRBV10-1	NA	TRBJ2-3	15
TGTGCCAGCAGCGCCGGGACTAGCGGGGGTCTAAATACGCAGTATTTT	CASSAGTSGGLNTQYF	TRBD2	TRBV9	NA	TRBJ2-3	16
TGTGCCAGCTCACCGATGGCAGGCTATGGCTACACCTTC	CASSPMAGYGYTF	NA	TRBV18	NA	TRBJ1-2	13
TGCGCCAGCAGCCAAGATTACAGGGAATACAATCAGCCCCAGCATTTT	CASSQDYREYNQPQHF	NA	TRBV4-3	many	TRBJ1-5	16
TGTGCCAGCAGGGGGGGACAGTCGCAAGCGAACACTGAAGCTTTCTTT	CASRGGQSQANTEAFF	TRBD1	TRBV7-9	NA	TRBJ1-1	16
TGTGCCAGCAGCTATGAGGGACAGGGGACCTATGAGCAGTTCTTC	CASSYEGQGTYEQFF	TRBD1	TRBV27	NA	TRBJ2-1	15
TGTGCCAGCAGCCGAGACAGATTCTCTGGAAACACCATATATTTT	CASSRDRFSGNTIYF	NA	TRBV14	NA	TRBJ1-3	15
TGTGCCAGCAGCAAATCGAGCAGGGATGGGGAAAAACTGTTTTTT	CASSKSSRDGEKLFF	NA	TRBV21-1	NA	TRBJ1-4	15
TGTGCCAGCAGTTTAACTGGGGGGGGGCTTGCTGAAGCTTTCTTT	CASSLTGGGLAEAFF	NA	TRBV27	NA	TRBJ1-1	15
TGCAGCCCCCTGCCACCAACAGGGTCCTCCTACGAGCAGTACTTC	CSPLPPTGSSYEQYF	NA	TRBV29-1	NA	TRBJ2-7	15
TGTGCCAGCAGTTTATGGATCTCGACAGGGGGCACTGAAGCTTTCTTT	CASSLWISTGGTEAFF	TRBD1	TRBV28	NA	TRBJ1-1	16
TGTGCCAGCAGTCAACAGGGGCGCACTGAAGCTTTCTTT	CASSQQGRTEAFF	TRBD1	TRBV12-3/TRBV12-4	few	TRBJ1-1	13
TGTGCCAGCACCCCAGGGGGACGAACTGAAGCTTTCTTT	CASTPGGRTEAFF	TRBD1	TRBV12-3/TRBV12-4	NA	TRBJ1-1	13
TGTGCCAGCAGTTTAACAGGGCGGTTGAATACGCAGTATTTT	CASSLTGRLNTQYF	NA	TRBV27	once	TRBJ2-3	14
TGTGCCACCAGCAGAGATCGGGGCTCCTACGAGCAGTACTTC	CATSRDRGSYEQYF	NA	TRBV15	NA	TRBJ2-7	14
TGTGCCAGCAGCTTATATAGGACAGGGGGCGAGGACGAGCAGTACTTC	CASSLYRTGGEDEQYF	TRBD1	TRBV11-1	NA	TRBJ2-7	16
TGTGCCAGCAGCCACCGGCGGGGTATACAAGAGACCCAGTACTTC	CASSHRRGIQETQYF	NA	TRBV14	NA	TRBJ2-5	15
TGTGCCAGCAGCCTTAGCGGGGGACAGTCCTCCTACGAGCAGTACTTC	CASSLSGGQSSYEQYF	TRBD2	TRBV7-9	NA	TRBJ2-7	16
TGCAGCGTTCTACAGGGCGACTCCTACGAGCAGTACTTC	CSVLQGDSYEQYF	NA	TRBV29-1	NA	TRBJ2-7	13
TGCGCCAGCAGCTTGCAGGGGGCGGGTAATCGTGATGGCTACACCTTC	CASSLQGAGNRDGYTF	TRBD1	TRBV5-1	NA	TRBJ1-2	16
TGCGCCAGCAGCCAAGATCTTGGGGGGGGCACTGAAGCTTTCTTT	CASSQDLGGGTEAFF	NA	TRBV4-3	NA	TRBJ1-1	15
TGTGCCAGCAGCGTAGCCCTAGCGGGCGAAAGCACAGATACGCAGTATTTT	CASSVALAGESTDTQYF	TRBD2	TRBV9	few	TRBJ2-3	17
TGTGCCAGCAGTTTAGAGGGGGTTAATGAGCAGTTCTTC	CASSLEGVNEQFF	NA	TRBV12-3/TRBV12-4	NA	TRBJ2-1	13
TGTGCCAGTAGTATAACAGGGTTGGGTCAGCCCCAGCATTTT	CASSITGLGQPQHF	NA	TRBV19	NA	TRBJ1-5	14
TGTGCCAGCAGCTTAGGGGGGGCCTCCCGGGAGACCCAGTACTTC	CASSLGGASRETQYF	NA	TRBV5-6	NA	TRBJ2-5	15
TGTGCCAGCAGTGACATCCTGCGGGGGAACACTGAAGCTTTCTTT	CASSDILRGNTEAFF	NA	TRBV25-1	NA	TRBJ1-1	15
TGTGCCATCAGATGGACAGGCGAAAACTATGGCTACACCTTC	CAIRWTGENYGYTF	TRBD1	TRBV10-3	once	TRBJ1-2	14
TGTGCCAGCAGTGGGGGACAGGAGTATAGCTCCTATAATTCACCCCTCCACTTT	CASSGGQEYSSYNSPLHF	TRBD1	TRBV6-4	NA	TRBJ1-6	18
TGTGCCAGCAGCTTGACAGGGAATCAGCCCCAGCATTTT	CASSLTGNQPQHF	TRBD1	TRBV7-2	NA	TRBJ1-5	13
TGTGCCAGCAGCGCGCGACAGGGGGCTTTCGGGACTGGAAACACCATATATTTT	CASSARQGAFGTGNTIYF	TRBD1	TRBV5-5	NA	TRBJ1-3	18
TGTGCTAGTGGCCCCGTCGATACGCAGTATTTT	CASGPVDTQYF	NA	TRBV12-5	NA	TRBJ2-3	11
TGTGCCAGTAGTGTCAAGTCCCTAGCCGACCCTGAAGCTTTCTTT	CASSVKSLADPEAFF	NA	TRBV19	NA	TRBJ1-1	15
TGTGCCAGCAGTTTAGAGCCTAGAAGTCGGGGGAATGAGCAGTTCTTC	CASSLEPRSRGNEQFF	NA	TRBV27	NA	TRBJ2-1	16
TGTGCCAGCAGCCGTAGCGGGGGGACCACAGATACGCAGTATTTT	CASSRSGGTTDTQYF	TRBD2	TRBV11-2	NA	TRBJ2-3	15
TGTGCCAGTATCGCGACAGGGCCCAATCAGCCCCAGCATTTT	CASIATGPNQPQHF	TRBD1	TRBV19	NA	TRBJ1-5	14
TGTGCCAGTAGTATCGGTGGACAGGGTAGAGATACGCAGTATTTT	CASSIGGQGRDTQYF	TRBD1	TRBV19	once	TRBJ2-3	15
TGTGCCAGCTCACCATCGACAGGCATTTATGGCTACACCTTC	CASSPSTGIYGYTF	NA	TRBV18	NA	TRBJ1-2	14
TGTGCCCTACAGGGCCCAATAGAAGCTTTCTTT	CALQGPIEAFF	NA	TRBV30	NA	TRBJ1-1	11
TGTGCCATCAGTGAGTCGGGGGGGGGCTGGAATTCACCCCTCCACTTT	CAISESGGGWNSPLHF	NA	TRBV10-3	NA	TRBJ1-6	16
TGTGCCAGCTCACCGGAGGGACAGGGGTTATCTGGGGCCAACGTCCTGACTTTC	CASSPEGQGLSGANVLTF	TRBD1	TRBV18	NA	TRBJ2-6	18
TGTGCCAGCACCTCGGGCGGGGGCAATCAGCCCCAGCATTTT	CASTSGGGNQPQHF	NA	TRBV2	NA	TRBJ1-5	14
TGTGCCATCAGGGGGAGCGCGTTGTACACCATATATTTT	CAIRGSALYTIYF	NA	TRBV10-3	NA	TRBJ1-3	13